This is a list of T cell receptor beta chains from one sample in a study of shared clonotypes between healthy human individuals. Data came from immunoSEQ multiplex PCR; TCRdb stores just in-frame clones and leaves some out. The data contain roughly 2.4 million clones, roughly 95% of them singletons. The sequenced sample consisted of naive CD4+ T cells sorted from blood. The receptors shown here come from a man aged 18 to 29 in good health. CDR3s include the opening cysteine and the closing phenylalanine or tryptophan. D genes are given only for firm matches. Clone sizes are given selectively: once, few, many, or a class where the clone is expanded.

v_call: TRBV2; j_call: TRBJ2-7; clone_size: NA; d_call: NA; cdr3_aa: CASSATGEVNYEQYF; cdr3_nt: TGTGCCAGCAGTGCTACAGGGGAGGTTAACTACGAGCAGTACTTC
v_call: TRBV6-1; j_call: TRBJ2-7; clone_size: NA; d_call: NA; cdr3_aa: CASRHRAEQYF; cdr3_nt: TGTGCCAGCAGACACAGGGCCGAGCAGTACTTC
v_call: TRBV15; j_call: TRBJ2-1; clone_size: once; d_call: TRBD2; cdr3_aa: CATSSDRLAGSNEQFF; cdr3_nt: TGTGCCACCAGTTCAGACCGGCTAGCGGGATCCAATGAGCAGTTCTTC
v_call: TRBV5-1; j_call: TRBJ1-5; clone_size: NA; d_call: NA; cdr3_aa: CASSALPGSEQPQHF; cdr3_nt: TGCGCCAGCAGCGCACTCCCAGGTTCAGAACAGCCCCAGCATTTT
v_call: TRBV11-2; j_call: TRBJ2-2; clone_size: NA; d_call: TRBD1; cdr3_aa: CASSFRPGQGSTGELFF; cdr3_nt: TGTGCCAGCAGCTTTCGCCCGGGACAGGGGAGCACCGGGGAGCTGTTTTTT
v_call: TRBV19; j_call: TRBJ1-5; clone_size: NA; d_call: TRBD1; cdr3_aa: CASSTTGVGGSGQPQHF; cdr3_nt: TGTGCCAGTAGTACTACAGGGGTCGGGGGTTCGGGACAGCCCCAGCATTTT
v_call: TRBV4-1; j_call: TRBJ2-3; clone_size: NA; d_call: TRBD2; cdr3_aa: CASSQGLASGDTQYF; cdr3_nt: TGCGCCAGCAGCCAAGGACTAGCGTCTGGGGATACGCAGTATTTT
v_call: TRBV7-9; j_call: TRBJ2-7; clone_size: NA; d_call: TRBD1; cdr3_aa: CASTRSGTGDEQYF; cdr3_nt: TGTGCCAGCACCCGTTCCGGGACAGGGGACGAGCAGTACTTC
v_call: TRBV11-2; j_call: TRBJ1-6; clone_size: NA; d_call: NA; cdr3_aa: CASSLAGIGSSPLHF; cdr3_nt: TGTGCCAGCAGCTTAGCTGGGATAGGGAGTTCACCCCTCCACTTT
v_call: TRBV4-1; j_call: TRBJ1-4; clone_size: NA; d_call: NA; cdr3_aa: CASSHPGDEKLFF; cdr3_nt: TGCGCCAGCAGCCATCCGGGAGATGAAAAACTGTTTTTT
v_call: TRBV6-5; j_call: TRBJ1-6; clone_size: NA; d_call: NA; cdr3_aa: CASSRGKDTNSPLHF; cdr3_nt: TGTGCCAGCAGTCGAGGGAAGGATACCAATTCACCCCTCCACTTT
v_call: TRBV5-1; j_call: TRBJ2-1; clone_size: NA; d_call: NA; cdr3_aa: CASSLAREQFF; cdr3_nt: TGCGCCAGCAGCTTGGCCCGTGAGCAGTTCTTC
v_call: TRBV4-1; j_call: TRBJ2-5; clone_size: NA; d_call: TRBD1; cdr3_aa: CASRLRTGPQETQYF; cdr3_nt: TGCGCCAGCAGACTCAGGACAGGTCCTCAAGAGACCCAGTACTTC
v_call: TRBV14; j_call: TRBJ1-4; clone_size: NA; d_call: NA; cdr3_aa: CASSAGLNEKLFF; cdr3_nt: TGTGCCAGCAGCGCGGGACTTAATGAAAAACTGTTTTTT
v_call: TRBV11-2; j_call: TRBJ2-1; clone_size: NA; d_call: TRBD2; cdr3_aa: CASSLAERDYNEQFF; cdr3_nt: TGTGCCAGCAGCTTAGCTGAGCGGGACTACAATGAGCAGTTCTTC
v_call: TRBV27; j_call: TRBJ1-1; clone_size: NA; d_call: NA; cdr3_aa: CASSSARRNTEAFF; cdr3_nt: TGTGCCAGCAGTTCCGCTCGCAGGAACACTGAAGCTTTCTTT
v_call: TRBV2; j_call: TRBJ2-3; clone_size: NA; d_call: TRBD2; cdr3_aa: CASRGGVADTQYF; cdr3_nt: TGTGCCAGCAGGGGAGGGGTGGCAGATACGCAGTATTTT
v_call: TRBV6-5; j_call: TRBJ2-7; clone_size: NA; d_call: TRBD1; cdr3_aa: CASTTGDSYEQYF; cdr3_nt: TGTGCCAGTACAACAGGGGACTCCTACGAGCAGTACTTC
v_call: TRBV2; j_call: TRBJ2-5; clone_size: NA; d_call: NA; cdr3_aa: CASSEGSGETQYF; cdr3_nt: TGTGCCAGCAGTGAAGGCAGCGGGGAGACCCAGTACTTC
v_call: TRBV27; j_call: TRBJ1-6; clone_size: once; d_call: NA; cdr3_aa: CASRKSSYNSPLHF; cdr3_nt: TGTGCCAGCAGGAAGAGCTCCTATAATTCACCCCTCCACTTT
v_call: TRBV5-6; j_call: TRBJ1-1; clone_size: few; d_call: NA; cdr3_aa: CASSWGMSEAFF; cdr3_nt: TGTGCCAGCAGCTGGGGGATGAGTGAAGCTTTCTTT
v_call: TRBV29-1; j_call: TRBJ2-2; clone_size: few; d_call: TRBD1; cdr3_aa: CSVEGQGNTGELFF; cdr3_nt: TGCAGCGTTGAGGGACAGGGGAACACCGGGGAGCTGTTTTTT
v_call: TRBV5-6; j_call: TRBJ2-7; clone_size: NA; d_call: NA; cdr3_aa: CASSWFKQSDTYEQYF; cdr3_nt: TGTGCCAGCAGCTGGTTCAAACAAAGTGACACCTACGAGCAGTACTTC
v_call: TRBV30; j_call: TRBJ1-4; clone_size: NA; d_call: TRBD1; cdr3_aa: CAWSGGQGARTNEKLFF; cdr3_nt: TGTGCCTGGAGTGGAGGGCAGGGGGCGAGGACTAATGAAAAACTGTTTTTT
v_call: TRBV11-3; j_call: TRBJ1-1; clone_size: once; d_call: NA; cdr3_aa: CASSTDRSTEAFF; cdr3_nt: TGTGCCAGCAGCACTGACCGAAGCACTGAAGCTTTCTTT
v_call: TRBV5-1; j_call: TRBJ2-2; clone_size: few; d_call: NA; cdr3_aa: CASSLEGTGELFF; cdr3_nt: TGCGCCAGCAGCTTGGAGGGCACCGGGGAGCTGTTTTTT
v_call: TRBV27; j_call: TRBJ1-1; clone_size: NA; d_call: TRBD1; cdr3_aa: CASSFHRGNLAGNTEAFF; cdr3_nt: TGTGCCAGCAGTTTCCACAGGGGGAATCTGGCAGGTAACACTGAAGCTTTCTTT
v_call: TRBV4-3; j_call: TRBJ2-1; clone_size: NA; d_call: TRBD2; cdr3_aa: CASSLHIAGGVDNEQFF; cdr3_nt: TGCGCCAGCAGCCTACATATAGCGGGAGGCGTCGACAATGAGCAGTTCTTC
v_call: TRBV6-6; j_call: TRBJ1-1; clone_size: NA; d_call: TRBD1; cdr3_aa: CASSYTSTGGNTEAFF; cdr3_nt: TGTGCCAGCAGTTACACCTCGACAGGGGGCAACACTGAAGCTTTCTTT
v_call: TRBV29-1; j_call: TRBJ2-7; clone_size: NA; d_call: NA; cdr3_aa: CSAHSSSYEQYF; cdr3_nt: TGCAGCGCCCACTCCAGCTCCTACGAGCAGTACTTC